Presented here are 3 T cell receptor beta chains from one specimen sequenced in a study of blood T cell repertoires in COVID-19 (dated by TCRdb to the early 2020s). Library prep was done by the immunoSEQ multiplex PCR assay. As stored in TCRdb, this immuneACCESS dataset retains in-frame rearrangements with V and J assigned. A fraction of the clones does not appear; measured against another copy, unresolved V genes explain less than half of the discrepancy, and the remainder lacks a known reason. Within this sample are 53,000 or so clones, with around 90% of them counted one time only. Approximately 13% of the sample rests with the top ten. Input material: peripheral blood. Receptors originate from a man at least 80 years old with acute or convalescent COVID-19.

The rearrangement links TRBV5-4 to TRBJ2-3; TRBD1 might be the D (6 bases). This CDR3 has 15 amino acids. CDR1 and CDR2 from the germline V gene are SGHNT and YYREEE (reference sequence). Trimming shortened V by 4 bases and J by 3 bases, and 15 bases separated the two germline ends. The CDR3 DNA reads as TGTGCCAGCAGCGCCACAGGGAGTGGAACAGATACGCAGTATTTT. Its translation is CASSATGSGTDTQYF.

The chain couples TRBV11-3 to TRBJ2-1, with 9 bases identical to TRBD1. V shed 8 bases, J shed 10 bases, and the junction held 12 bases outside the gene matches. The V gene's germline CDR1 is SGHNT and CDR2 YENEEA. This CDR3 comprises 14 residues. This CDR3 reads CASSAGQGPREQFF. CDR3 bases: TGTGCCAGCTCAGCGGGACAGGGCCCCCGCGAGCAGTTCTTC.

The V gene is TRBV7-9, the J gene TRBJ1-1; D is possibly TRBD1 (5 bases). Germline assignment: CDR1 SEHNR and CDR2 FQNEAQ (reference sequence). V lost 9 bases and J lost 0, with 11 bases in between. This CDR3 contains 13 residues. Here the CDR3 reads CARTRDLNTEAFF. For the CDR3, the DNA is TGTGCCAGAACGAGGGACTTGAACACTGAAGCTTTCTTT.